What follows are 9 T cell receptor beta chains derived from one specimen sequenced in a study of blood T cell repertoires in COVID-19. Assay: immunoSEQ multiplex PCR; the TCRdb copy retains only in-frame clones and omits some. This sample has 150,000 to 200,000 clones, with around four fifths found just once. Sequenced sample: peripheral blood. All receptors derive from a woman aged 25 to 45 with acute or convalescent COVID-19.

J is TRBJ2-2 and V is TRBV24-1; D unresolved. The CDR3 loop spans 13 amino acids. CDR1 is KGHDR, CDR2 SFDVKD, per germline. Trimming removed 7 bases at V and 3 bases at J, with 8 bases between. The CDR3 DNA reads TGTGCCACCAGCGCTATCTACACCGGGGAGCTGTTTTTT. Its protein is CATSAIYTGELFF.

This clone was detected only a few times. The V gene is TRBV5-8, the J gene TRBJ1-6; 10 nucleotides align to TRBD1. The V gene's germline CDR1 is SGHTS and CDR2 YDEGEE. Trimming at V came to 4 bases and at J to 0 bases, leaving 7 bases not matched to a gene. This CDR3 is 18 amino acids long. In DNA, the CDR3 is TGTGCCAGCAGCCCGGGGACAGGGGTTAGCTCCTATAATTCACCCCTCCACTTT. Translated, it gives CASSPGTGVSSYNSPLHF.

This clone has more than one count but fewer than ten. V gene TRBV28 combines with J gene TRBJ1-2; no definite D call. The CDR3 sequence is 14 residues long. Between the trimmed V and J ends, which lost 3 bases and 0 bases, there was a span of 8 bases. Germline-derived CDR1 and CDR2 are MDHEN and SYDVKM. CDR3 DNA: TGTGCCAGCAGTTTTCTTCAGGCTAACTATGGCTACACCTTC. Translation: CASSFLQANYGYTF.

The gene calls are TRBV29-1 and TRBJ1-2; 7 bases fit TRBD1. J was trimmed by 0 bases and V by 2 bases; bases with no gene match: 6. Per germline, CDR1 SQVTM and CDR2 ANQGSEA. This CDR3 contains 15 residues. The CDR3 loop reads CSVEKSGTANYGYTF. The CDR3 coding sequence is TGCAGCGTTGAAAAAAGTGGGACAGCTAACTATGGCTACACCTTC. Together with reference TRBV29-1 and TRBJ1-2, the CDR3 gives the full variable domain: SAVISQKPSRDICQRGTSLTIQCQVDSQVTMMFWYRQQPGQSLTLIATANQGSEATYESGFVIDKFPISRPNLTFSTLTVSNMSPEDSSIYLCSVEKSGTANYGYTFGSGTRLTVV.

The chain joins TRBV9 to TRBJ1-1, with 9 bases identical to TRBD1. CDR1 is SGDLS, CDR2 YYNGEE, per germline. This CDR3 comprises 16 residues. The V gene end was trimmed by 3 bases and the J gene end by 2 bases; junction bases not matched to a gene: 8. The CDR3 protein is CASSAPSTGGNTEAFF. The CDR3 DNA sequence: TGTGCCAGCAGCGCCCCATCCACAGGGGGCAACACTGAAGCTTTCTTT.

V and J are TRBV2 and TRBJ1-5; TRBD1 might be the D (5 bases). CDR3 length: 15 residues. CDR1 and CDR2 from the germline V gene are SNHLY and FYNNEI. Trimming shortened V by 8 bases and J by 1 base, and 15 bases separated the two germline ends. This CDR3 reads CASVMYQGSNQPQHF. CDR3 sequence (DNA): TGTGCCAGCGTCATGTATCAGGGAAGCAATCAGCCCCAGCATTTT.

The chain carries TRBV28 and TRBJ2-5; 9 nucleotides agree with TRBD2. The junction had 15 bases not matched to a gene; V was cut back by 2 bases and J by 5 bases. Germline V gives CDR1 MDHEN, CDR2 SYDVKM. The CDR3 sequence is 18 residues long. The CDR3 spells CASSLPNPSASGKETQYF. CDR3 bases: TGTGCCAGCAGTTTACCAAACCCTTCAGCTAGCGGGAAGGAGACCCAGTACTTC.

Details on this clone: Germline and junction disagree at one end, which may indicate a read error. The chain has TRBV20-1 and TRBJ2-4, with D maybe TRBD2 (6 bases). This CDR3 spans 11 amino acids. Germline V gene lookup returns CDR1 DFQATT and CDR2 SNEGSKA (reference sequence). The CDR3 DNA sequence: TGCAGTGCTAGAGTTGGAGGGGCCCTACACTTC. Protein: CSARVGGALHF.

About this clone: At one of its ends the junction is not consistent with the germline gene, which may arise from a read error. The chain combines TRBV6-1 with TRBJ1-1, with D hard to call. The CDR3 runs to 13 residues. Germline V gene data show CDR1 as MNHNS and CDR2 as SASEGT. CDR3 sequence reads: CASREDYLGEAFF. The CDR3 nucleotides read TGTGCCAGCAGGGAAGACTATCTTGGTGAAGCTTTCTTT.